This T cell receptor beta chain was sequenced in a study of CD8+ T cells in alopecia areata. Sequencing relied on a cDNA template that was reverse transcribed from extracted RNA. Sequencing used immunoSEQ multiplex PCR; TCRdb keeps in-frame clones, though not all of them. The data hold 150,000 or so clones, with 75% to 90% observed a single time. Regarding the study as a whole: There were also resident alphabeta T cells of normal skin sequenced in scalp samples. Normal scalp showed lower clonality than lesional scalp, especially alopecia totalis/universalis.

This clone was observed once. Its antigen is unknown. This CDR3 is 12 amino acids long. V lost 5 bases and J 3 bases, leaving 8 bases between the germline ends. The germline V gene has CDR1 MNHEY and CDR2 SMNVEV (reference sequence). This receptor was obtained from a human donor with alopecia areata. This chain links TRBV27 with TRBJ2-7; D unresolved. Specimen: CD8+ T cells sorted from blood, collected at week 0. CDR3 coding DNA: TGTGCCAGCAGTCAGACTCTCTACGAGCAGTACTTC. It translates to CASSQTLYEQYF.